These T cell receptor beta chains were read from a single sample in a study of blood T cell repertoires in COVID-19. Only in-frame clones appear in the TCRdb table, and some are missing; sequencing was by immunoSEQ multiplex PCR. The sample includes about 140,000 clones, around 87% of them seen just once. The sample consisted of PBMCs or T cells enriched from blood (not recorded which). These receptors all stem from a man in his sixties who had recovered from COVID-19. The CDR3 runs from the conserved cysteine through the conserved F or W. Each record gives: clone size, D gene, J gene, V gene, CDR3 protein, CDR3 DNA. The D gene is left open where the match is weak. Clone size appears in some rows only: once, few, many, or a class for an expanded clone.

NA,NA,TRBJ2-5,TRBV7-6,CASSFTFQETQYF,TGTGCCAGCAGCTTCACATTCCAAGAGACCCAGTACTTC
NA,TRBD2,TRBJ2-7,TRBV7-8,CASSPAGSGGEQYF,TGTGCCAGCAGCCCTGCGGGTAGCGGGGGCGAGCAGTACTTC
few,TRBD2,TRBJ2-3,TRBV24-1,CATSDFTGTSGGGVDTQYF,TGTGCCACCAGTGATTTTACCGGGACTAGCGGAGGGGGTGTCGATACGCAGTATTTT
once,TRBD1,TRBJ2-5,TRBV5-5,CASSITGDQETQYF,TGTGCCAGCAGCATCACAGGGGACCAAGAGACCCAGTACTTC
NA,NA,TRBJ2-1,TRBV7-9,CASSLRGGDNEQFF,TGTGCCAGCAGCTTAAGAGGGGGGGACAATGAGCAGTTCTTC
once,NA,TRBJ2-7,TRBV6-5,CASSPQGRGSYEQYF,TGTGCCAGCAGTCCCCAAGGGAGAGGGTCCTACGAGCAGTACTTC
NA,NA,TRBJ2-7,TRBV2,CASSGQGYEQYF,TGTGCCAGCAGTGGCCAGGGCTACGAGCAGTACTTC
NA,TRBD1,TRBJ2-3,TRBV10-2,CASSEPGQGSADTQYF,TGCGCCAGCAGTGAACCGGGACAGGGGAGCGCAGATACGCAGTATTTT
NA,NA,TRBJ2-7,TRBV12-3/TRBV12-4,CASSKTAYEQYF,TGTGCCAGCAGTAAGACAGCGTACGAGCAGTACTTC
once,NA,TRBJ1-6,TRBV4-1,CASRTASSYNSPLHF,TGCGCCAGCAGGACAGCCAGCTCCTATAATTCACCCCTCCACTTT
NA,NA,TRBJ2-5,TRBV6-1,CASSDHQEGTQYF,TGTGCCAGCAGTGATCATCAGGAGGGGACCCAGTACTTC
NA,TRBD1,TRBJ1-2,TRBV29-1,CSAGQDYGYTF,TGCAGCGCGGGACAGGACTATGGCTACACCTTC
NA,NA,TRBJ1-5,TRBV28,CASRGVQGQPQHF,TGTGCCAGCAGGGGGGTTCAGGGGCAGCCCCAGCATTTT
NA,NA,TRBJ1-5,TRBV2,CASGKGDGGQPQHF,TGTGCCAGCGGGAAGGGGGACGGAGGCCAGCCCCAGCATTTT
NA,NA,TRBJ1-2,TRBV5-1,CASSLGGASNYGYTF,TGCGCCAGCAGCTTGGGTGGGGCATCTAACTATGGCTACACCTTC
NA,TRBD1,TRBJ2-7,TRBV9,CASSVGDSDIYEQYF,TGTGCCAGCAGCGTGGGGGACAGTGATATCTACGAGCAGTACTTC
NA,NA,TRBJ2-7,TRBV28,CASSPTRQTIAYEQYF,TGTGCCAGCAGCCCCACCCGACAGACCATAGCCTACGAGCAGTACTTC
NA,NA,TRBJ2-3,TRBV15,CATSRSPTGTDAQYF,TGTGCCACCAGCAGATCCCCGACGGGAACAGATGCGCAGTATTTT
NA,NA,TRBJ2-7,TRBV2,CASQDSTRREQYF,TGTGCCAGCCAGGACTCTACTCGCAGGGAGCAGTACTTC
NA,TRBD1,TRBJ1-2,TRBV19,CASRDRENHGYTF,TGTGCCAGCCGGGACAGGGAAAATCATGGCTACACCTTC
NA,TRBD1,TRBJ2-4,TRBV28,CASTYQGQRQNIQYF,TGTGCCAGCACATACCAGGGACAGCGACAAAACATTCAGTACTTC
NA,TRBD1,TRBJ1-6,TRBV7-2,CASSSYTGTVNSPLHF,TGTGCCAGCAGCTCTTATACGGGGACAGTTAATTCACCCCTCCACTTT
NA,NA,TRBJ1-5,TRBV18,CASSPSGANQPQHF,TGTGCCAGCTCACCATCAGGGGCAAATCAGCCCCAGCATTTT
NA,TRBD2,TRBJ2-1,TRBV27,CASSRILAGGPHNEQFF,TGTGCCAGCAGTAGAATTCTAGCGGGAGGGCCTCACAATGAGCAGTTCTTC
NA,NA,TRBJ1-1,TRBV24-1,CATSDLRGGRTEAFF,TGTGCCACCAGTGATTTGCGTGGGGGCCGCACTGAAGCTTTCTTT